A selection of T cell receptor beta chains follows, all from one sample in a study of OX40 agonist ivuxolimab in advanced cancers. This table comes from immunoSEQ multiplex PCR, and its TCRdb copy is limited to in-frame clones, with some not included. The table lists tens of thousands of clones, approximately 80% of them singletons. The sequenced sample was CD4+ or CD8+ T cells sorted from blood, obtained in a trial of the OX40 agonist ivuxolimab. These receptors all stem from an adult with an advanced solid tumor such as melanoma, head and neck, liver or kidney cancer. CDR3s include the opening cysteine and the closing phenylalanine or tryptophan. Each record gives: J gene, D gene, clone size, V gene, CDR3 protein, CDR3 DNA. D genes are given only for firm matches. Clone size is shown for a subset of rows, as once, few, many or a class of expanded clone.

>TRBJ2-3|NA|NA|TRBV19
CASSPGSSTDTQYF
TGTGCCAGTTCACCCGGCTCCTCCACAGATACGCAGTATTTT
>TRBJ1-4|NA|NA|TRBV28
CASMAQGKNEKLFF
TGTGCCAGCATGGCGCAGGGGAAAAATGAAAAACTGTTTTTT
>TRBJ2-7|NA|NA|TRBV29-1
CSAIGGGVYEQYF
TGCAGCGCTATAGGCGGCGGGGTCTACGAGCAGTACTTC
>TRBJ1-5|TRBD1|NA|TRBV7-2
CASSRQGISQPQHF
TGTGCCAGCAGCCGACAGGGGATCAGTCAGCCCCAGCATTTT
>TRBJ2-7|NA|NA|TRBV30
CAWRNREFSSYEQYF
TGTGCCTGGCGGAACAGGGAATTTAGCTCCTACGAGCAGTACTTC
>TRBJ1-3|NA|NA|TRBV5-6
CASSLWQKNSGNTIYF
TGTGCCAGCAGCCTTTGGCAGAAAAACTCTGGAAACACCATATATTTT
>TRBJ1-1|NA|NA|TRBV6-6
CASNPGVNTEAFF
TGTGCCAGCAACCCAGGGGTGAACACTGAAGCTTTCTTT
>TRBJ1-1|NA|NA|TRBV2
CASSVGENTEAFF
TGTGCCAGCAGTGTTGGAGAGAACACTGAAGCTTTCTTT
>TRBJ2-1|NA|once|TRBV9
CASSVFDEGLNEQFF
TGTGCCAGCAGCGTCTTCGATGAGGGCCTAAATGAGCAGTTCTTC
>TRBJ2-7|TRBD2|NA|TRBV29-1
CSVESRGGLYEQYF
TGCAGCGTTGAGTCTCGGGGGGGACTCTACGAGCAGTACTTC
>TRBJ2-3|TRBD2|NA|TRBV28
CASSLWTSGRTDTQYF
TGTGCCAGCAGTTTGTGGACTAGCGGCCGCACAGATACGCAGTATTTT
>TRBJ2-1|NA|NA|TRBV28
CASSTLGVNEQFF
TGTGCCAGCAGCACCCTTGGGGTCAATGAGCAGTTCTTC